This entry is about one T cell receptor beta chain. Its antigen is not known. This CDR3 spans 15 amino acids. The entry originates in a study of cytomegalovirus exposure and HLA in healthy donors. Study-level findings and limits: Of the V segments, some could not be distinguished, including TRBV6-2 and TRBV6-3, and were excluded. Clonal expansion was found to be greater in HLA-associated TCR beta chains than in equally common others in a later analysis.

This PCR relied on a set of 60 Vbeta primers and 13 Jbeta primers. This table comes from immunoSEQ multiplex PCR, and its TCRdb copy is limited to in-frame clones, with some not included. The profile shows 110,000 to 150,000 clones, approximately 72% of them singletons. While unrecorded immune exposures were likely, the donors were nominally healthy when sampled. The material sequenced was PBMCs. The origin of this receptor is a man aged 35 to 55 in good health and CMV-seronegative. The rearrangement links TRBV21-1 to TRBJ2-1; the table's D call, TRBD1, has no DNA check behind it. TRBV21-1 constitutes a pseudogene. CDR3 DNA sequence: TGTGCCAGCAGCAAAAGCCGGGACAGGTACAATGAGCAGTTCTTC. It translates to CASSKSRDRYNEQFF.